This T cell receptor (beta chain) originates from a study of blood T cell repertoires in COVID-19. Across the whole study: The United States, Italy and Spain supplied acute and convalescent COVID-19 samples. PBMCs, B-cell-depleted T cells, or T cells were the source of the cDNA or gDNA that made up the material.

Authors' processing steps: Reference gene primer amplification gave nucleated cell count estimates. TCRdb keeps only in-frame clones here, not all; method: immunoSEQ multiplex PCR. V and J calls and clone size are those listed in that table; D and trimming were worked out from the DNA. The data show 99,000 or so clones, about 79% seen once. This CDR3 contains 14 residues. Trimming removed 3 bases from V and 2 bases from J; junction bases left unmatched: 3. Germline V gene lookup returns CDR1 MDHEN and CDR2 SYDVKM. This receptor was obtained from an elderly woman with active or convalescent COVID-19. Specimen: peripheral blood. The chain recombines TRBV28 with TRBJ1-2, with 7 bases fitting TRBD1. The CDR3 here is CASSLTGKNYGYTF. The CDR3 bases are TGTGCCAGCAGTTTGACAGGGAAAAACTATGGCTACACCTTC.